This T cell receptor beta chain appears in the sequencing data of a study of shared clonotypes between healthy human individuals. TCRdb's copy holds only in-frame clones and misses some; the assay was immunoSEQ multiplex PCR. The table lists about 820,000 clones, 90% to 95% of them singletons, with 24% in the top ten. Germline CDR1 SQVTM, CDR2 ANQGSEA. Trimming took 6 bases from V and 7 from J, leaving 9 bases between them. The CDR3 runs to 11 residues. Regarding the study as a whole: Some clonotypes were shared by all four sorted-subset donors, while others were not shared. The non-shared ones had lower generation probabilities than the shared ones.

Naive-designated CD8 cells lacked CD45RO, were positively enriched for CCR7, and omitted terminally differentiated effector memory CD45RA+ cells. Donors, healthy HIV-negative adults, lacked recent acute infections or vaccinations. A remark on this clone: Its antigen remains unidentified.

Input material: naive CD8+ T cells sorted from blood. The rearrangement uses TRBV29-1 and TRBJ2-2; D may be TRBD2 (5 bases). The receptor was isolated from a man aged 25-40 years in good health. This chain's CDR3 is CSVLRGGELFF. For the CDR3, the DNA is TGCAGCGTCCTTCGGGGCGGGGAGCTGTTTTTT.